This T cell receptor beta chain emerged from a study of T-cell reconstitution after alpha-beta-depleted transplantation in children. Unique molecular identifiers were incorporated during preparation of the TCRbeta library. TCRdb re-called the PCR reads with MiXCR, one entry per CDR3 protein. The sample has hundreds of thousands of distinct CDR3 sequences, approximately 10% seen once. Study-level findings and limits: Surviving recipient T cells and intrathymic progenitors accounted for some patients' high TCRbeta diversity at day 60. Newly produced T cells mostly accounted for T-cell counts and diversity one year post-transplant. It was reported that alpha-beta T cells came from several hundred expanded graft clones (about two months after transplant).

The V end was cut by 4 bases, the J end by 2 bases, with 15 bases between. The CDR3 runs 16 residues. This clonotype came up many times. Its antigen remains unknown. Sample: PBMCs, taken before TCRalphabeta/CD19-depleted stem cell transplant. This chain uses TRBV12-3 or TRBV12-4 with TRBJ2-1; perhaps TRBD2 as D (6 bases). The receptor's source is a child less than two years old with acute myeloid leukemia, due to receive a stem cell transplant. CDR3 nucleotides: TGTGCCAGCAGTTCCCCCGGGCTAGCGACCTACAATGAGCAGTTCTTC. Encoded protein: CASSSPGLATYNEQFF.